This record concerns one TCR beta chain sequence. Germline and junction disagree at one end, which may indicate a read error. TCRdb redid the calling of the 5' RACE reads with MiXCR, one entry per CDR3 protein. The sample carries tens of thousands of distinct CDR3 sequences, about 6% recorded once. Stated time point: sample taken at primary tumor resection. Frozen PBMC, nontumor lung or tumor provided whole RNA, which was sequenced unsorted. This sample is part of a study of spatial heterogeneity in lung cancer. Study overall: More beta-chain than alpha-chain sequences were consistently detected.

Germline loops: CDR1 MNHEY, CDR2 SVGAGI. The CDR3 spans 12 residues. V gene TRBV6-5 combines with J gene TRBJ2-5; 14 bases are shared with TRBD2. The sequence was collected from a male donor with early-stage non-small cell lung cancer. The input for sequencing was PBMCs, taken at surgery. CDR3 bases: TGTGCCAGTGGACTAGCGGGGGGACGCCTTCTTTTC. It codes for CASGLAGGRLLF.